This T cell receptor beta chain was obtained from a study of cytomegalovirus exposure and HLA in healthy donors. Only in-frame clones appear in the TCRdb table, and some are missing; sequencing was by immunoSEQ multiplex PCR. The data contain approximately 160,000 clones, about nine tenths of them singletons. Germline V gene data show CDR1 as MDHEN and CDR2 as SYDVKM. Trimming removed 2 bases at V and 0 bases at J, with 11 bases between. The CDR3 spans 17 residues. The chain employs TRBV28 and TRBJ2-6; D uncertain. This clonotype was sampled from a woman between 25 and 40 years old in good health and CMV-seronegative. The sample comprised PBMCs. As DNA, the CDR3 is TGTGCCAGCAGTTTACCCAAACCGGGCTCTGGGGCCAACGTCCTGACTTTC. Amino acids: CASSLPKPGSGANVLTF.